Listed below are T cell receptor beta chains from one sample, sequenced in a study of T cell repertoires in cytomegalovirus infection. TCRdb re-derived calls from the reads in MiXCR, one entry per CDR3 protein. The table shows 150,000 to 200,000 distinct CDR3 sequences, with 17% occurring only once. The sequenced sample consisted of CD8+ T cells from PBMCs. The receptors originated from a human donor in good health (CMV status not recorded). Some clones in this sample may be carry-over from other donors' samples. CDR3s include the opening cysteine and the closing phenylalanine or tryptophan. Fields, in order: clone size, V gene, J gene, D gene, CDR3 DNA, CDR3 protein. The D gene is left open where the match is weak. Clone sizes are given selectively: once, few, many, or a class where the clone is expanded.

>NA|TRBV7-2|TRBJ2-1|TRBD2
TGTGCCAGCAGCTACGGGACTAGCAGTGAGCAGTTCTTC
CASSYGTSSEQFF
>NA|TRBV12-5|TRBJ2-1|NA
TGTGCTAGTGGCAACCCGGGACCCGAGCAGTTCTTC
CASGNPGPEQFF
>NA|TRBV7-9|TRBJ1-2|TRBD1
TGTGCCAGCAGGTTACAGGGGGCCCTACATGGCTACACCTTC
CASRLQGALHGYTF
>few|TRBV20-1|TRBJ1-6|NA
TGCAGTGCTAGAGGTTTCCGGTCATCAAATTCACCCCTCCACTTT
CSARGFRSSNSPLHF
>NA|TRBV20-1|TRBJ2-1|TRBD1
TGCAGTGCTTTTCGCCAGGGTGGGACAGGGATCGATGAGCAGTTCTTC
CSAFRQGGTGIDEQFF
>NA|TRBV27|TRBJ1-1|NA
TGTGCCAGCAGTTTATATACGGGGACTGAAGCTTTCTTT
CASSLYTGTEAFF
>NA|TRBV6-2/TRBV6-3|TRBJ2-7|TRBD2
TGTGCCAGCAGCAGAATCGACCGGGACTACGAGGAGCAGTACTTC
CASSRIDRDYEEQYF
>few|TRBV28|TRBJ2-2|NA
TGTGCCAGCAGTTATGTTACCGGGGAGCTGTTTTTT
CASSYVTGELFF
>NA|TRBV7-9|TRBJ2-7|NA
TGTGCCAGCAGCCCCCAGGACTCCTACGAGCAGTACTTC
CASSPQDSYEQYF
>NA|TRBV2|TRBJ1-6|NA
TGTGCCAGCAGTGAAGATCCGCGCAGATCCCATAATTCACCCCTCCACTTT
CASSEDPRRSHNSPLHF
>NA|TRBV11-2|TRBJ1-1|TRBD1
TGTGCCAGCAGCAGCCCGACAGGGGCGAACACTGAAGCTTTCTTT
CASSSPTGANTEAFF
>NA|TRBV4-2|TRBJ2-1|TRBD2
TGTGCCAGCAGCCAAGATACTAGCGGGGGTAATGAGCAGTTCTTC
CASSQDTSGGNEQFF
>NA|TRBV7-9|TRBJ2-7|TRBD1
TGTGCCAGCAGCCGACCGGGACAGACCTACGAGCAGTACTTC
CASSRPGQTYEQYF
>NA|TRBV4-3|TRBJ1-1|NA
TGCGCCAGCAGCCACTCGGGGGCGGGGAACACTGAAGCTTTCTTT
CASSHSGAGNTEAFF
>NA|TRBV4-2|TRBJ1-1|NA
TGTGCCAGCAGCCCCATCAGCTCAGAAAGTAAGCTGAACACTGAAGCTTTCTTT
CASSPISSESKLNTEAFF
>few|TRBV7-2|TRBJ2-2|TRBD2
TGTGCCAGCAGCCCCCGGGGTAGCGGGGGGATGTCCGGGGAGCTGTTTTTT
CASSPRGSGGMSGELFF
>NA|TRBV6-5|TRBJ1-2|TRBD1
TGTGCCACCATAAAACGCGGACAGGTTCCCGGTCATGGCTACACCTTC
CATIKRGQVPGHGYTF
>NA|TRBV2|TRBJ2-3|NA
TGTGCCAGCAGTGAAGGGCGGGGAAGCACAGATACGCAGTATTTT
CASSEGRGSTDTQYF
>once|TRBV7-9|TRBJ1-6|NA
TGTGCCAGCACCATGGGACCCGAATGGTATAATTCACCCCTCCACTTT
CASTMGPEWYNSPLHF
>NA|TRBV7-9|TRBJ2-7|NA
TGTGCCAGCAGCTTCTCCGAAGGGGGGGGGAACTCCTACGAGCAGTACTTC
CASSFSEGGGNSYEQYF
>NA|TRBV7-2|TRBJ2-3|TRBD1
TGTGCCAGCAGCCTCTTCAGGGGGCGCGGGACAGATACGCAGTATTTT
CASSLFRGRGTDTQYF
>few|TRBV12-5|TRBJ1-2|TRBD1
TGTGCTAGTGGCCCCCTTGAGCCGGGACAGACATCATATGGCTACACCTTC
CASGPLEPGQTSYGYTF
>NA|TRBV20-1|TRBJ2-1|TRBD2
TGCAGTGCTAGAAAACTAGCGGGGAACAATGAGCAGTTCTTC
CSARKLAGNNEQFF
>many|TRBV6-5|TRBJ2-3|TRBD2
TGTGCCAGCAGTTTAAGCGGGGGGGCTAGCACAGATACGCAGTATTTT
CASSLSGGASTDTQYF
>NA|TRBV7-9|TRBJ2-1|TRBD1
TGTGCCAGCAGCTTCTCGGGACAGGCTTACAATGAGCAGTTCTTC
CASSFSGQAYNEQFF
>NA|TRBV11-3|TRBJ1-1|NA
TGTGCCAGCAGCCCACTTGGGGGGGGCGAAGCTTTCTTT
CASSPLGGGEAFF
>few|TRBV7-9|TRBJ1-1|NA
TGTGCCAGCAGGACCACAGAGGGGAACACTGAAGCTTTCTTT
CASRTTEGNTEAFF
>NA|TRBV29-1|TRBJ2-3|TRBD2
TGCAGCGTTCGTGGGGGGGGCACAGATACGCAGTATTTT
CSVRGGGTDTQYF
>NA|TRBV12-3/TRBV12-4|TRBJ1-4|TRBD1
TGTGCCAGCGGAACAGGGGCGGGCCGTGAAAAACTGTTTTTT
CASGTGAGREKLFF
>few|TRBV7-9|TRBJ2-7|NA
TGTGCCAGCAGCTCCTCCCGACAGTACTACGAGCAGTACTTC
CASSSSRQYYEQYF
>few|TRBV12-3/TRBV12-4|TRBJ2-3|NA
TGTGCCAGCAGTTTGGGGGAGAGGCACACAGATACGCAGTATTTT
CASSLGERHTDTQYF
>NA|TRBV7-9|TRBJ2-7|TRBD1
TGTGCCAGCAGCTCGACAGGGGGGAATCGAGAGCAGTACTTC
CASSSTGGNREQYF
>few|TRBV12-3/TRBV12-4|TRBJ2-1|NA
TGTGCCAGCAGTTTAGCGCCGGGACATGACTACAATGAGCAGTTCTTC
CASSLAPGHDYNEQFF
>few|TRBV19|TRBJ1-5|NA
TGTGCCGCAACATCAGGGGCTGGCAATCAGCCCCAGCATTTT
CAATSGAGNQPQHF
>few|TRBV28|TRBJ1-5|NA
TGTGCCAGCAGTTCCGTGCGGGGGAGGGGCAATCAGCCCCAGCATTTT
CASSSVRGRGNQPQHF
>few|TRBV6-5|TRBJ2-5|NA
TGTGCCAGCAGTTACCCCGGCCCCGGCGGAGAGACCCAGTACTTC
CASSYPGPGGETQYF
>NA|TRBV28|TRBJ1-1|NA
TGTGCCAGCAGTCTGTCCAGCACTGAAGCTTTCTTT
CASSLSSTEAFF
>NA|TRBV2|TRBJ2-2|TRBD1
TGTGCCAGCGTTGGGACAGGGGTGTTCACCGGGGAGCTGTTTTTT
CASVGTGVFTGELFF
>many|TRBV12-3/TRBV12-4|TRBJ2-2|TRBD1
TGTGCCAGCAGCCCATGGACAGGGAACACCGGGGAGCTGTTTTTT
CASSPWTGNTGELFF
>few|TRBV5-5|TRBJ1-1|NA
TGTGCCAGCAGCCACTGGACGGGGAACACTGAAGCTTTCTTT
CASSHWTGNTEAFF
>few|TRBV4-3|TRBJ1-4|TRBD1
TGCGCCAGCAGCCACACCGGGACAGGAGAAGAAAAACTGTTTTTT
CASSHTGTGEEKLFF
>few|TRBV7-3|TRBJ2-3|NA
TGTGCCAGCAGCTTAACCGGACTACTCTCAGATACGCAGTATTTT
CASSLTGLLSDTQYF
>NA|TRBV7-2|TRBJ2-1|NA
TGTGCCAGCGGCCCCTACAATGAGCAGTTCTTC
CASGPYNEQFF
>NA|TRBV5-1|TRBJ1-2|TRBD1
TGCGCCAGCAGCCCCACGGGACAGGGCCTAGCTAACTATGGCTACACCTTC
CASSPTGQGLANYGYTF
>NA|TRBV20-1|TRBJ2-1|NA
TGCAGTGCTAGATCAGACACGGACTACAATGAGCAGTTCTTC
CSARSDTDYNEQFF
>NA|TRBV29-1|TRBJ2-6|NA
TGCAGCGTTGATCCCGGCAGCTCTGGGGCCAACGTCCTGACTTTC
CSVDPGSSGANVLTF
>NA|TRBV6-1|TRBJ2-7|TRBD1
TGTGCCAGCAGTGAGGACAGGGGGCTATTCTACGAGCAGTACTTC
CASSEDRGLFYEQYF
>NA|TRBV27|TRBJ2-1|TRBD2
TGTGCCAGCTCAATAGCGGGGGGGGCCTACAATGAGCAGTTCTTC
CASSIAGGAYNEQFF
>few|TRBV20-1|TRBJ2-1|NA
TGCAGTGCTCCTCAGGGAGGGGGTAACTCCTACAATGAGCAGTTCTTC
CSAPQGGGNSYNEQFF
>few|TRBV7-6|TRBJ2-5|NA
TGTGCCAGCAGCTTTTTTACAGGGCCGGAGACCCAGTACTTC
CASSFFTGPETQYF
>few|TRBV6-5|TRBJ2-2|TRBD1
TGTGCCAGCAGTAGCCGGGACAGGGGGCTCACCGGGGAGCTGTTTTTT
CASSSRDRGLTGELFF
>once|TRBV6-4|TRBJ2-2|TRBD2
TGTGCCAGCAGTGACGCGGGAGCTGGCGGGGAGAACACCGGGGAGCTGTTTTTT
CASSDAGAGGENTGELFF
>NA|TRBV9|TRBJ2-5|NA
TGTGCCAGCAGCGTAGCGGGACAAAGTCCCGAAATCCAAGAGACCCAGTACTTC
CASSVAGQSPEIQETQYF
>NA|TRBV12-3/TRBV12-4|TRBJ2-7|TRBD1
TGTGCCAGCAGTCGGGACAGGTGGTACGAGCAGTACTTC
CASSRDRWYEQYF
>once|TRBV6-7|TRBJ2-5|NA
TGTGCCAGCAGTTTCCTAGCTCTCCGGGACACCTCACAAGAGACCCAGTACTTC
CASSFLALRDTSQETQYF
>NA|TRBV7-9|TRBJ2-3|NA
TGTGCCAGCAGCTCCCCCTGGGGACGCACAGATACGCAGTATTTT
CASSSPWGRTDTQYF